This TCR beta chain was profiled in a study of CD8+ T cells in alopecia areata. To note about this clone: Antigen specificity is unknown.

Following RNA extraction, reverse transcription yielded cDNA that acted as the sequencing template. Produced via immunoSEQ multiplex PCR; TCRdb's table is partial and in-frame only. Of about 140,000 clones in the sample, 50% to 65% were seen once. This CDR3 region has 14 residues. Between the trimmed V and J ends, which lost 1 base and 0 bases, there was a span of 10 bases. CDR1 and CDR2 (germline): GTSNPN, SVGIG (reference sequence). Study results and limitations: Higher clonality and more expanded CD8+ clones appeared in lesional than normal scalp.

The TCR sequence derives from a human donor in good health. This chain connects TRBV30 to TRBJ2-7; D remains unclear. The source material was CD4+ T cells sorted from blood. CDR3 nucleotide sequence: TGTGCCTGGAGTGGGTTCGGAATCTCCTACGAGCAGTACTTC. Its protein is CAWSGFGISYEQYF.